The TCR beta chain under discussion was sequenced for a study of blood T cell repertoires in COVID-19. Study context: The samples span acute and convalescent COVID-19 from the United States, Italy and Spain.

CDR1 is ENHRY, CDR2 SYGVKD, per germline. Trimming cost V 6 bases and J 6 bases; bases outside gene matches: 11. The CDR3 is 15 residues long. Cohorts were assigned according to the clinical history that participants reported. In the authors' methods: Amplification of reference gene primers was used by the study to estimate nucleated cell counts. Measured with immunoSEQ multiplex PCR; TCRdb has only the in-frame clones, and not every one. V, J and clone size derive from that table, while D and trimming were established from the DNA sequence. The table lists over 100,000 clones, roughly 84% of them singletons, with nearly 4% in the top ten.

The sequence was obtained from a woman in her 30s who had recovered from COVID-19. The V and J genes are TRBV10-3 and TRBJ2-7; 10 bases map to TRBD1. Sequencing used PBMCs or T cells enriched from blood (not recorded which). The CDR3 DNA reads TGTGCCATCAGCGACCCACCGGGACAGGGGACCGAGCAGTACTTC. Its protein is CAISDPPGQGTEQYF.